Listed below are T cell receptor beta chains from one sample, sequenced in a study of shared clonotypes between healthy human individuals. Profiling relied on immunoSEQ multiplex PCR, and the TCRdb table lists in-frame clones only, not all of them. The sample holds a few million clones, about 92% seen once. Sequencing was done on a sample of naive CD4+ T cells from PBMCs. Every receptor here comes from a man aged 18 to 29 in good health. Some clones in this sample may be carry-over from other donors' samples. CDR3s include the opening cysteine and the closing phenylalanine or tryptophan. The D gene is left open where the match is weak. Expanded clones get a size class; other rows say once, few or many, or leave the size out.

CDR3 protein: CASSLLALDRGFGNQPQHF; CDR3 DNA: TGTGCCAGCAGCCTTTTGGCCCTGGACAGGGGGTTTGGCAATCAGCCCCAGCATTTT; D gene: TRBD1; J gene: TRBJ1-5; V gene: TRBV28; clone size: NA
CDR3 protein: CASSSGTGNTEAFF; CDR3 DNA: TGTGCCAGCAGTTCCGGGACAGGGAATACTGAAGCTTTCTTT; D gene: TRBD1; J gene: TRBJ1-1; V gene: TRBV28; clone size: NA
CDR3 protein: CASSSAGQGSYRNEQFF; CDR3 DNA: TGTGCCAGCAGCTCCGCGGGACAGGGGTCATATAGAAATGAGCAGTTCTTC; D gene: TRBD1; J gene: TRBJ2-1; V gene: TRBV11-3; clone size: once
CDR3 protein: CASSPGGADTQYF; CDR3 DNA: TGTGCCAGCAGCCCCGGCGGCGCAGATACGCAGTATTTT; D gene: NA; J gene: TRBJ2-3; V gene: TRBV7-3; clone size: NA
CDR3 protein: CASSLNRGRGYTF; CDR3 DNA: TGTGCCAGCAGTTTAAACAGGGGAAGGGGCTACACCTTC; D gene: TRBD1; J gene: TRBJ1-2; V gene: TRBV28; clone size: NA
CDR3 protein: CASSGAGGYGYTF; CDR3 DNA: TGCGCCAGCAGCGGCGCAGGGGGGTACGGCTACACCTTC; D gene: TRBD1; J gene: TRBJ1-2; V gene: TRBV5-1; clone size: NA
CDR3 protein: CASSLAGDPYNEQFF; CDR3 DNA: TGCGCCAGCAGCTTGGCGGGGGACCCTTACAATGAGCAGTTCTTC; D gene: NA; J gene: TRBJ2-1; V gene: TRBV5-1; clone size: NA
CDR3 protein: CATLDRVMTDTQYF; CDR3 DNA: TGTGCCACCCTAGACAGGGTTATGACAGATACGCAGTATTTT; D gene: TRBD1; J gene: TRBJ2-3; V gene: TRBV6-1; clone size: NA
CDR3 protein: CAIDPLASNQPQHF; CDR3 DNA: TGTGCCATCGACCCGTTAGCTAGCAATCAGCCCCAGCATTTT; D gene: NA; J gene: TRBJ1-5; V gene: TRBV28; clone size: NA
CDR3 protein: CASSPRGTYTDTQYF; CDR3 DNA: TGTGCCAGCTCACCACGAGGGACCTACACAGATACGCAGTATTTT; D gene: NA; J gene: TRBJ2-3; V gene: TRBV18; clone size: NA
CDR3 protein: CASSRRGAGADTQYF; CDR3 DNA: TGTGCCAGCAGCCGCCGGGGAGCGGGGGCAGATACGCAGTATTTT; D gene: TRBD2; J gene: TRBJ2-3; V gene: TRBV25-1; clone size: NA
CDR3 protein: CSVEREDTEAFF; CDR3 DNA: TGCAGCGTTGAGAGGGAGGACACTGAAGCTTTCTTT; D gene: NA; J gene: TRBJ1-1; V gene: TRBV29-1; clone size: NA
CDR3 protein: CASSRIAGGSYEQYF; CDR3 DNA: TGTGCCAGCAGCCGCATAGCGGGAGGGTCGTACGAGCAGTACTTC; D gene: TRBD2; J gene: TRBJ2-7; V gene: TRBV14; clone size: NA
CDR3 protein: CASRGTGVGNQPQHF; CDR3 DNA: TGTGCCAGCAGGGGGACGGGCGTCGGCAATCAGCCCCAGCATTTT; D gene: TRBD1; J gene: TRBJ1-5; V gene: TRBV19; clone size: NA
CDR3 protein: CASSYLAGGSRSTDTQYF; CDR3 DNA: TGTGCCAGCAGCTATCTAGCGGGAGGGTCCCGTAGCACAGATACGCAGTATTTT; D gene: NA; J gene: TRBJ2-3; V gene: TRBV21-1; clone size: NA
CDR3 protein: CASGGMGETQYF; CDR3 DNA: TGTGCCAGCGGTGGGATGGGTGAGACCCAGTACTTC; D gene: NA; J gene: TRBJ2-5; V gene: TRBV6-1; clone size: NA
CDR3 protein: CASSSGQLRTGELFF; CDR3 DNA: TGTGCCAGCAGTTCCGGACAGCTCCGAACCGGGGAGCTGTTTTTT; D gene: NA; J gene: TRBJ2-2; V gene: TRBV28; clone size: NA
CDR3 protein: CAISAGLYEAFF; CDR3 DNA: TGTGCCATCAGCGCGGGGCTCTATGAAGCTTTCTTT; D gene: NA; J gene: TRBJ1-1; V gene: TRBV10-3; clone size: NA
CDR3 protein: CASSIEGRKSTEAFF; CDR3 DNA: TGTGCCAGTAGTATAGAAGGCAGGAAGAGCACTGAAGCTTTCTTT; D gene: NA; J gene: TRBJ1-1; V gene: TRBV19; clone size: NA
CDR3 protein: CASSLRERQPQHF; CDR3 DNA: TGTGCCAGCAGCTTGCGAGAACGTCAGCCCCAGCATTTT; D gene: NA; J gene: TRBJ1-5; V gene: TRBV5-5; clone size: NA
CDR3 protein: CASSLGLAGVMETQYF; CDR3 DNA: TGTGCCAGCAGTTTGGGGCTAGCGGGTGTGATGGAGACCCAGTACTTC; D gene: TRBD2; J gene: TRBJ2-5; V gene: TRBV27; clone size: NA
CDR3 protein: CASSLASPSSNEQFF; CDR3 DNA: TGTGCCAGCAGCTTAGCCTCCCCTAGCTCCAATGAGCAGTTCTTC; D gene: NA; J gene: TRBJ2-1; V gene: TRBV7-2; clone size: NA
CDR3 protein: CARSPWTSGRAVERYEQYF; CDR3 DNA: TGTGCCAGAAGCCCGTGGACTAGCGGGAGGGCGGTTGAAAGGTACGAGCAGTACTTC; D gene: TRBD2; J gene: TRBJ2-7; V gene: TRBV5-3; clone size: NA
CDR3 protein: CASTRTSSSEQFF; CDR3 DNA: TGTGCCAGCACTCGGACTAGCTCCAGTGAGCAGTTCTTC; D gene: TRBD2; J gene: TRBJ2-1; V gene: TRBV14; clone size: NA
CDR3 protein: CASSYPQGKRNTIYF; CDR3 DNA: TGTGCCAGCAGTTATCCCCAGGGGAAAAGAAACACCATATATTTT; D gene: NA; J gene: TRBJ1-3; V gene: TRBV6-6; clone size: NA
CDR3 protein: CASSAYTEAFF; CDR3 DNA: TGTGCCAGCAGCGCTTACACTGAAGCTTTCTTT; D gene: NA; J gene: TRBJ1-1; V gene: TRBV6-1; clone size: NA
CDR3 protein: CASSLSPSEGGRANVLTF; CDR3 DNA: TGTGCCAGCAGTTTATCCCCCTCCGAGGGGGGTAGGGCCAACGTCCTGACTTTC; D gene: NA; J gene: TRBJ2-6; V gene: TRBV27; clone size: NA
CDR3 protein: CASSPGFSQPQHF; CDR3 DNA: TGTGCCAGCAGTCCAGGGTTTTCACAGCCCCAGCATTTT; D gene: NA; J gene: TRBJ1-5; V gene: TRBV28; clone size: NA
CDR3 protein: CASSEGQSHYNEKLFF; CDR3 DNA: TGTGCCAGCAGTGAGGGGCAGTCCCACTATAATGAAAAACTGTTTTTT; D gene: NA; J gene: TRBJ1-4; V gene: TRBV6-1; clone size: NA
CDR3 protein: CASSYSVVVEAFF; CDR3 DNA: TGTGCCAGCAGTTACTCGGTCGTCGTGGAAGCTTTCTTT; D gene: NA; J gene: TRBJ1-1; V gene: TRBV6-6; clone size: NA
CDR3 protein: CATSRAQGGSEKLFF; CDR3 DNA: TGTGCCACCAGCAGAGCCCAGGGGGGTAGTGAAAAACTGTTTTTT; D gene: TRBD1; J gene: TRBJ1-4; V gene: TRBV15; clone size: NA
CDR3 protein: CASSFGGAPGNTIYF; CDR3 DNA: TGCGCCAGCAGCTTCGGCGGGGCCCCTGGAAACACCATATATTTT; D gene: NA; J gene: TRBJ1-3; V gene: TRBV5-1; clone size: NA
CDR3 protein: CASSKNEKLFF; CDR3 DNA: TGTGCCAGCAGCAAAAATGAAAAACTGTTTTTT; D gene: NA; J gene: TRBJ1-4; V gene: TRBV7-9; clone size: NA
CDR3 protein: CASSLIGNNQPQHF; CDR3 DNA: TGTGCCAGCAGTTTAATCGGGAACAATCAGCCCCAGCATTTT; D gene: NA; J gene: TRBJ1-5; V gene: TRBV27; clone size: NA
CDR3 protein: CASSLAGVGETQYF; CDR3 DNA: TGTGCCAGCAGCTTAGCGGGAGTTGGGGAGACCCAGTACTTC; D gene: TRBD2; J gene: TRBJ2-5; V gene: TRBV7-3; clone size: NA
CDR3 protein: CASSATSDSAFF; CDR3 DNA: TGTGCCAGCAGTGCCACCTCCGATTCAGCTTTCTTT; D gene: NA; J gene: TRBJ1-1; V gene: TRBV28; clone size: NA
CDR3 protein: CASSWGQTGNTIYF; CDR3 DNA: TGTGCCAGCAGCTGGGGACAGACTGGAAACACCATATATTTT; D gene: TRBD1; J gene: TRBJ1-3; V gene: TRBV11-2; clone size: NA
CDR3 protein: CASSEWDSRFYGYTF; CDR3 DNA: TGTGCCAGCAGTGAATGGGACAGCCGTTTCTATGGCTACACCTTC; D gene: TRBD1; J gene: TRBJ1-2; V gene: TRBV25-1; clone size: NA
CDR3 protein: CASMEGATNEKLFF; CDR3 DNA: TGTGCCAGCATGGAAGGAGCAACTAATGAAAAACTGTTTTTT; D gene: NA; J gene: TRBJ1-4; V gene: TRBV28; clone size: NA
CDR3 protein: CASSLTSALYNEQFF; CDR3 DNA: TGTGCCAGCAGCTTAACTAGCGCCCTCTACAATGAGCAGTTCTTC; D gene: NA; J gene: TRBJ2-1; V gene: TRBV7-3; clone size: NA
CDR3 protein: CASSPGQGLGTEAFF; CDR3 DNA: TGTGCCAGCAGCCCAGGACAGGGGCTAGGCACTGAAGCTTTCTTT; D gene: TRBD1; J gene: TRBJ1-1; V gene: TRBV11-3; clone size: NA
CDR3 protein: CASSLSLFERGRSSYNEQFF; CDR3 DNA: TGTGCCAGCAGTTTATCCCTATTCGAGCGGGGGCGGAGCTCCTACAATGAGCAGTTCTTC; D gene: TRBD2; J gene: TRBJ2-1; V gene: TRBV28; clone size: NA
CDR3 protein: CASSLARAASGNTIYF; CDR3 DNA: TGTGCCAGCAGCTTAGCGAGGGCAGCGTCTGGAAACACCATATATTTT; D gene: NA; J gene: TRBJ1-3; V gene: TRBV7-8; clone size: once
CDR3 protein: CASSLGGQGPPEDF; CDR3 DNA: TGCGCCAGCAGCTTGGGAGGGCAGGGGCCCCCCGAGGACTTC; D gene: NA; J gene: TRBJ2-7; V gene: TRBV5-1; clone size: NA
CDR3 protein: CASSVVGSGELFF; CDR3 DNA: TGTGCCAGCAGCGTAGTAGGGAGTGGGGAGCTGTTTTTT; D gene: NA; J gene: TRBJ2-2; V gene: TRBV9; clone size: NA
CDR3 protein: CASSPGLAGNNEQFF; CDR3 DNA: TGTGCCAGCAGTCCCGGACTAGCGGGGAACAATGAGCAGTTCTTC; D gene: TRBD2; J gene: TRBJ2-1; V gene: TRBV6-1; clone size: once
CDR3 protein: CASSQDPGQQETQYF; CDR3 DNA: TGCGCCAGCAGCCAAGATCCTGGACAGCAAGAGACCCAGTACTTC; D gene: NA; J gene: TRBJ2-5; V gene: TRBV4-1; clone size: NA
CDR3 protein: CASSQPGQGGETQYF; CDR3 DNA: TGTGCCAGCAGCCAACCCGGACAGGGTGGAGAGACCCAGTACTTC; D gene: TRBD1; J gene: TRBJ2-5; V gene: TRBV4-2; clone size: NA
CDR3 protein: CASEGQPNTEAFF; CDR3 DNA: TGTGCCAGCGAGGGACAGCCGAACACTGAAGCTTTCTTT; D gene: TRBD1; J gene: TRBJ1-1; V gene: TRBV28; clone size: few
CDR3 protein: CASSSGVQREAFF; CDR3 DNA: TGTGCCAGCAGCTCGGGAGTCCAACGGGAAGCTTTCTTT; D gene: NA; J gene: TRBJ1-1; V gene: TRBV7-8; clone size: NA
CDR3 protein: CAWSVQGIRQFF; CDR3 DNA: TGTGCCTGGAGTGTACAGGGAATCCGGCAGTTCTTC; D gene: NA; J gene: TRBJ2-1; V gene: TRBV30; clone size: NA
CDR3 protein: CASTPGGGFFALTF; CDR3 DNA: TGTGCCAGCACCCCGGGAGGGGGTTTTTTCGCCCTGACTTTC; D gene: TRBD2; J gene: TRBJ2-6; V gene: TRBV11-2; clone size: once
CDR3 protein: CASSNRDQGAYEQYF; CDR3 DNA: TGTGCCAGCAGCAACCGCGACCAGGGGGCCTACGAGCAGTACTTC; D gene: TRBD1; J gene: TRBJ2-7; V gene: TRBV7-2; clone size: NA
CDR3 protein: CASSPGTGGSGYTF; CDR3 DNA: TGTGCCAGCAGCCCCGGGACAGGGGGCTCTGGCTACACCTTC; D gene: TRBD1; J gene: TRBJ1-2; V gene: TRBV7-6; clone size: NA